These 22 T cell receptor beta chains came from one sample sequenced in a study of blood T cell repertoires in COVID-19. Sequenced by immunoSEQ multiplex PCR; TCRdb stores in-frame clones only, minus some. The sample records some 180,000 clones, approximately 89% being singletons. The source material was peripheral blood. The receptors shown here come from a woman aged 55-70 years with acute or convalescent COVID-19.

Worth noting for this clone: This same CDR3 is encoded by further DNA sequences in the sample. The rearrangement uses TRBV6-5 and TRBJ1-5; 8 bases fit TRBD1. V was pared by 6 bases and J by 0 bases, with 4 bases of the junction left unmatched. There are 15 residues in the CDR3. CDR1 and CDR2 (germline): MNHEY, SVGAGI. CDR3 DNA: TGTGCCAGCAGGCCAGGGGGCTCTAGCAATCAGCCCCAGCATTTT. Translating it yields CASRPGGSSNQPQHF.

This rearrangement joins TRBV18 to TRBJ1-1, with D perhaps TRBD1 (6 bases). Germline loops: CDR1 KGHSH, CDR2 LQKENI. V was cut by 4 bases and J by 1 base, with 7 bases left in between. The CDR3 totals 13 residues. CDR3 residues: CASSRTENTEAFF. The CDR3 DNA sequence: TGTGCCAGCTCACGGACAGAGAACACTGAAGCTTTCTTT.

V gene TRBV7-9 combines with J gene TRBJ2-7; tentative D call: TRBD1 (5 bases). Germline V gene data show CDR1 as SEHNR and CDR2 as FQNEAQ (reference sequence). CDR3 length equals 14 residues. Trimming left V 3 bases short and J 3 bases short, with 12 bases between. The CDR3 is CASSFGADNYEQYV. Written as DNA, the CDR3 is TGTGCCAGCAGCTTTGGGGCCGACAACTACGAGCAGTACGTC.

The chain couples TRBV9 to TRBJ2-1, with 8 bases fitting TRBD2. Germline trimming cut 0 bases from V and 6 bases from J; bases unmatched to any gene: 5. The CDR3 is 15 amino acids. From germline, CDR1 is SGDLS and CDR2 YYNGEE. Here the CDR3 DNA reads TGTGCCAGCAGCGTAGATAATAGCGGGATCAATGAGCAGTTCTTC. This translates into CASSVDNSGINEQFF.

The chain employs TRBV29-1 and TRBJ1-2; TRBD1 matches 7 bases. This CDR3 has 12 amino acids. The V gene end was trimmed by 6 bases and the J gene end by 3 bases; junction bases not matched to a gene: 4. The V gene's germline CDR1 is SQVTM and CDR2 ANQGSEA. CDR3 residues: CSVHGTDYGYTF. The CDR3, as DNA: TGCAGCGTACACGGGACAGACTATGGCTACACCTTC.

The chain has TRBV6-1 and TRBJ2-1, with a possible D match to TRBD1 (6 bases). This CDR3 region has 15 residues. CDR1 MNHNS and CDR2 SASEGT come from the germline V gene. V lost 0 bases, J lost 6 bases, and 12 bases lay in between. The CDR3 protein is CASSEATGSSNEQFF. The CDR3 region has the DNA TGTGCCAGCAGTGAAGCTACAGGGTCCAGCAATGAGCAGTTCTTC.

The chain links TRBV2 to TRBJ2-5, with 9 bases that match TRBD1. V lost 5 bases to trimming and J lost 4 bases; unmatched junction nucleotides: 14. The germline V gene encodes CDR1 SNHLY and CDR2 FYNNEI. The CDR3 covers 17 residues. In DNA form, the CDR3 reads TGTGCCAGCAGTACCACCGGACAGGGGACGTACCTAGAGACCCAGTACTTC. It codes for CASSTTGQGTYLETQYF.

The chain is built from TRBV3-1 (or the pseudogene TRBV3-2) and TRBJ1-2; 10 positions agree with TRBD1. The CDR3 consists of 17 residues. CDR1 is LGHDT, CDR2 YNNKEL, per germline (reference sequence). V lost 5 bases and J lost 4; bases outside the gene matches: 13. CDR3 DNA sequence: TGTGCCAGCAGCTCGTCGACAGGGGGCGCGGAGGGCTATGGCTACACCTTC. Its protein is CASSSSTGGAEGYGYTF.

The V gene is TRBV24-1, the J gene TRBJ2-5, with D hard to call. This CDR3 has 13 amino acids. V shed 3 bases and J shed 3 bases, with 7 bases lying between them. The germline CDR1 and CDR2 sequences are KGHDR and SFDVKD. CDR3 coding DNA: TGTGCCACCAGTGATGGCCGGGAAGAGACCCAGTACTTC. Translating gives CATSDGREETQYF.

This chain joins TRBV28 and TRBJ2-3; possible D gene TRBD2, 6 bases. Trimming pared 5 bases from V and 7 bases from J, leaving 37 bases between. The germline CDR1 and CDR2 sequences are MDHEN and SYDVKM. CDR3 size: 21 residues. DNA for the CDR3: TGTGCCAGCAGTACCCCATCGGTTGGGGCGGAAACGGGGGAAGCCCGCCATACGCAGTATTTT. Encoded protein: CASSTPSVGAETGEARHTQYF.

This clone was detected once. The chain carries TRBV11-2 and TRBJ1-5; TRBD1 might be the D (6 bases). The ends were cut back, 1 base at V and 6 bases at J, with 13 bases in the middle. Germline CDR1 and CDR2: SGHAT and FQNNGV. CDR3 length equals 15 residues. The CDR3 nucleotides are TGTGCCAGCAGCTTAGGGGGCAGGGGCGGTCAGCCCCAGCATTTT. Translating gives CASSLGGRGGQPQHF.

The CDR3 nucleotides read TGTGCTACGACAGAGACTGGAAACACCATATATTTT. Encoded protein: CATTETGNTIYF. The genes are TRBV10-3 and TRBJ1-3; TRBD1 might be the D (5 bases). Germline V gene data show CDR1 as ENHRY and CDR2 as SYGVKD. This CDR3 region has 12 residues.

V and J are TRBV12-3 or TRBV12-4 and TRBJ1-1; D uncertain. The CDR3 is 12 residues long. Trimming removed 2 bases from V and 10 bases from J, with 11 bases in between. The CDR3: CASSLLTGGAFF. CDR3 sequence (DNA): TGTGCCAGCAGTTTATTAACGGGAGGAGCTTTCTTT.

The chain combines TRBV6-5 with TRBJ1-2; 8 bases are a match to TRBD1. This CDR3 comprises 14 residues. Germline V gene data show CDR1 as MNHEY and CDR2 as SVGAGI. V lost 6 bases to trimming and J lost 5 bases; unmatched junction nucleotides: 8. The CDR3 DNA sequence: TGTGCCAGCAGCCAGGGACAGGCGATATATGGCTACACCTTC. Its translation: CASSQGQAIYGYTF.

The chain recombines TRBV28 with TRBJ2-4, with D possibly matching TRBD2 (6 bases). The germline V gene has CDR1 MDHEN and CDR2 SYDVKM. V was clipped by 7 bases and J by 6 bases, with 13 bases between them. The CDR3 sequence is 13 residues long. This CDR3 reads CASTTSGRNIQYF. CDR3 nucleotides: TGTGCCAGCACGACCTCCGGGAGAAACATTCAGTACTTC.

In DNA form, the CDR3 reads TGTGCCAGCAGCCAAACGGCAGGGGATCAGCCCCAGCATTTT. Its translation is CASSQTAGDQPQHF. This chain joins TRBV16 and TRBJ1-5, with D possibly matching TRBD1 (6 bases). Germline V gene sequence: CDR1 KGHSY, CDR2 FQNENV. V was pared by 2 bases and J by 5 bases, with 10 bases between. There are 14 residues in the CDR3.

CDR3 in amino acids: CTSSQEGQEGRAFF. CDR3 nucleotide sequence: TGCACCAGCAGCCAAGAGGGACAGGAGGGGAGAGCTTTCTTT. This chain connects TRBV1 to TRBJ1-1; TRBD1, the D gene given by the table, was not confirmed from the DNA. TRBV1 is tagged as a pseudogene. The CDR3 sequence is 14 residues long.

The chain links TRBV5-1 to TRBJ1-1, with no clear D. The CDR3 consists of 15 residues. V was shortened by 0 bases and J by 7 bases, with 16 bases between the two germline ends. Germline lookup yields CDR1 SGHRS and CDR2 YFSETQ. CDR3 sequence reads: CASSLEARRDNEAFF. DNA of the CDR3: TGCGCCAGCAGCTTGGAGGCCAGGCGGGATAATGAAGCTTTCTTT.

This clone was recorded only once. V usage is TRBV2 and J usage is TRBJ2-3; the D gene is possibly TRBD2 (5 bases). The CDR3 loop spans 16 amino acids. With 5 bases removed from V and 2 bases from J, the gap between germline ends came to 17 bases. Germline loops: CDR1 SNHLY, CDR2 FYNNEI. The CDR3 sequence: CASSNSPAAYTDTQYF. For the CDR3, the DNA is TGTGCCAGCAGTAACTCTCCAGCGGCCTACACAGATACGCAGTATTTT.

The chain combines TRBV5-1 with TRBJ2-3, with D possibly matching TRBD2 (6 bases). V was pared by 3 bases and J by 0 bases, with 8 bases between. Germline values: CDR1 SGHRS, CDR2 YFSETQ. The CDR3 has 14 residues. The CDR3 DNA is TGCGCCAGCAGCTCGGGGGACAGCACAGATACGCAGTATTTT. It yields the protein CASSSGDSTDTQYF.

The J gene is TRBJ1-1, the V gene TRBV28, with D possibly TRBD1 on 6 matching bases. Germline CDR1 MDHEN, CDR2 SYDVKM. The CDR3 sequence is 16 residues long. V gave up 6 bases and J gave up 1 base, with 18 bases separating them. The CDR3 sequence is CASRPTSGDKNTEAFF. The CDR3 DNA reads TGTGCCAGCAGACCTACGTCCGGGGACAAGAACACTGAAGCTTTCTTT.

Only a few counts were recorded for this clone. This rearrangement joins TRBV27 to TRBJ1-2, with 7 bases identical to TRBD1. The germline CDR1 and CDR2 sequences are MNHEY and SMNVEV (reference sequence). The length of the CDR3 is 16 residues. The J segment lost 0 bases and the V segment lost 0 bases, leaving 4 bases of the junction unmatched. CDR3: CASSLSGQSANYGYTF. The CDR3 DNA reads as TGTGCCAGCAGTTTATCGGGACAGTCAGCTAACTATGGCTACACCTTC.